The present T cell receptor beta chain was sequenced within a study of cytomegalovirus exposure and HLA in healthy donors. Study as a whole: A prior study identified approximately 120 million unique TCR beta sequences from roughly 170 million T cells.

With 60 Vbeta and 13 Jbeta primers, the PCR was carried out. The method was immunoSEQ multiplex PCR; TCRdb's version includes in-frame clones alone and lacks a portion of them. In all, the sample yields about 50,000 clones. CDR1 is SQVTM, CDR2 ANQGSEA, per germline. The CDR3 length is 13 residues. The V segment lost 4 bases and the J segment 8 bases; nucleotides outside the gene matches: 8. This TCR was sampled from a young woman in good health and CMV-seronegative. The sequencing sample was made of PBMCs. The chain has TRBV29-1 and TRBJ2-1, with TRBD2 matching over 7 bases. The CDR3 loop reads CSVVRGSADEQFF. CDR3 coding DNA: TGCAGCGTTGTTCGCGGGAGTGCGGATGAGCAGTTCTTC.